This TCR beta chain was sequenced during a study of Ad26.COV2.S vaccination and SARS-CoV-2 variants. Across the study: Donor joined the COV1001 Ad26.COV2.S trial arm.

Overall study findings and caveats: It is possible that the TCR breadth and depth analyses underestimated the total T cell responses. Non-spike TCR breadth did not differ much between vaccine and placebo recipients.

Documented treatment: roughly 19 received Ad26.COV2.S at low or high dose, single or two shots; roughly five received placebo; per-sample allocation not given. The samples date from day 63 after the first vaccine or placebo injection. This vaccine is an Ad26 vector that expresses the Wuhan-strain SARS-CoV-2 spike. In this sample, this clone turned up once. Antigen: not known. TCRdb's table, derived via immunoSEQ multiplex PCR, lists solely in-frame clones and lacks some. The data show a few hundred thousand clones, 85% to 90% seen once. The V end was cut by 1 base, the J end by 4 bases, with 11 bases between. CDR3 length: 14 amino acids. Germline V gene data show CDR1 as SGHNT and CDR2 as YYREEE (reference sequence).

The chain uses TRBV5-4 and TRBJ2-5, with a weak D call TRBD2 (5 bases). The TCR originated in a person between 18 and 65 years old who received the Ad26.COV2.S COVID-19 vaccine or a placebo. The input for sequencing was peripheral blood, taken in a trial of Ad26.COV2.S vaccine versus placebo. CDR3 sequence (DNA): TGTGCCAGCAGCTTGTGGAGTGCGGGAGAGACCCAGTACTTC. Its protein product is CASSLWSAGETQYF. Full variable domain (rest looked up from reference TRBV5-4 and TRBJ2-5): ETGVTQSPTHLIKTRGQQVTLRCSSQSGHNTVSWYQQALGQGPQFIFQYYREEENGRGNFPPRFSGLQFPNYSSELNVNALELDDSALYLCASSLWSAGETQYFGPGTRLLVL.